A single T cell receptor (beta chain) is shown here with its context. Per the original data handling: Nucleated cell number was recorded as an estimate derived from reference gene primer amplification. Profiling relied on immunoSEQ multiplex PCR, and the TCRdb table lists in-frame clones only, not all of them. From that table come the V and J calls and clone size; the DNA was used to work out D and trimming. This sample has under 300,000 clones, with roughly 86% found just once. The CDR3 runs to 14 residues. V was shortened by 5 bases and J by 2 bases, with 10 bases between the two germline ends. In germline, CDR1 is MNHEY, CDR2 SMNVEV (reference sequence). This sample stems from a study of blood T cell repertoires in COVID-19. The overall study: Samples of COVID-19 (acute and convalescent) were obtained from the United States, Italy and Spain. Sample material is recorded as cDNA or gDNA derived from T cells, B-cell-depleted T cells, or PBMCs.

Sequenced sample: PBMCs or T cells enriched from blood (not recorded which). This sequence originates from a woman between 25 and 40 years old who had recovered from COVID-19. V is TRBV27 and J is TRBJ1-5; D unresolved. This chain's CDR3 is CASSPFPGNQPQHF. The CDR3 bases are TGTGCCAGCAGTCCCTTCCCAGGCAATCAGCCCCAGCATTTT.